The T cell receptor (beta chain) under discussion was sequenced for a study of PD-1 blockade in mismatch repair-deficient tumors. The TCR-sequenced patients were a few responders to pembrolizumab. The CDR3 has 14 residues. The germline CDR1 and CDR2 sequences are SGHNT and YENEEA. V was clipped by 4 bases and J by 8 bases; unmatched bases: 8. The assay was immunoSEQ multiplex PCR, and TCRdb's table has in-frame clones only and misses some. The table records about 60,000 clones, around 88% of them present only once. Sequencing was performed on peripheral blood, taken 52 weeks after starting pembrolizumab. This chain uses TRBV11-3 with TRBJ1-2, with TRBD1 matching over 9 bases. This sequence was found in an adult with mismatch repair-deficient cancer. CDR3 nucleotide sequence: TGTGCCAGCAGCTCGACAGGGGGGCTGAGAGGCTACACCTTC. Translated, it gives CASSSTGGLRGYTF.